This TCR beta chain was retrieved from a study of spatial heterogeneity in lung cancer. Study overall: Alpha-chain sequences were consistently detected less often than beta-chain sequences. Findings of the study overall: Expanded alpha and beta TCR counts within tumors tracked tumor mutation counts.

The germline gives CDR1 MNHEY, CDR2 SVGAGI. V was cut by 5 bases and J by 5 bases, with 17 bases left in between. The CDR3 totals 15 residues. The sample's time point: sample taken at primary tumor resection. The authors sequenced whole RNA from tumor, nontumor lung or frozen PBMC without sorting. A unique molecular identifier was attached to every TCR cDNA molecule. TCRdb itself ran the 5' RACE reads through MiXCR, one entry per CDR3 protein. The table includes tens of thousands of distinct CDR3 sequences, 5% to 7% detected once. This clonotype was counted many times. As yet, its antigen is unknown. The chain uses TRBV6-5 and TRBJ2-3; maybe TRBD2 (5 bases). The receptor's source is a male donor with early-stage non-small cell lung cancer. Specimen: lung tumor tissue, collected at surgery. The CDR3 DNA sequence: TGTGCCAGCAGTCGGTACGGGTTTGAGGGAGATACGCAGTATTTT. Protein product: CASSRYGFEGDTQYF.